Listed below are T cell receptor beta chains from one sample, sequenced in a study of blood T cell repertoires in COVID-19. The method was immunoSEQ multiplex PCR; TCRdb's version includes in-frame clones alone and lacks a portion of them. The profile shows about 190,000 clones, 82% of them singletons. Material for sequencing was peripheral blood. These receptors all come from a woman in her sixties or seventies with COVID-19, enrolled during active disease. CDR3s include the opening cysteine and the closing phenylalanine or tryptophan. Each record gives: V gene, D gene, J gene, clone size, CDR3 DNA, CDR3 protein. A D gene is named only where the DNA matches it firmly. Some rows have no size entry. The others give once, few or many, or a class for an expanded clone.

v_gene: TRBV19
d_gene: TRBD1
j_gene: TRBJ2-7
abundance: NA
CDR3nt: TGTGCCAGTAGTGCGACTACCGGGACAGGGATTCGACAGTACTTC
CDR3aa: CASSATTGTGIRQYF

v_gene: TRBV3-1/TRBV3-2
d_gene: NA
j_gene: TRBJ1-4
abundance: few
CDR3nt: TGTGCCAGCAGCCAAGATCTTGGGACTCTACGTGAAAAACTGTTTTTT
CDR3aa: CASSQDLGTLREKLFF

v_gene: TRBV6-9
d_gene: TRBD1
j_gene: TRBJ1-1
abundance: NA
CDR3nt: TGTGCCAGCAGTTACCGCCGGGGACAGGGGGCAGAAGCTTTCTTT
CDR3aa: CASSYRRGQGAEAFF

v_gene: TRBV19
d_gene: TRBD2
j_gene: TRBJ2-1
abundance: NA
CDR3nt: TGTGCCAGTAGTATAGTCCCTAGCGGGAGGGGCTCCTACAATGAGCAGTTCTTC
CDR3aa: CASSIVPSGRGSYNEQFF

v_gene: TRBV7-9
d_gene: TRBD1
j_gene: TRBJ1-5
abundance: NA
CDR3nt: TGTGCCAGCAGCCAAACAGGGGGCGGAAGGAATCAGCCCCAGCATTTT
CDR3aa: CASSQTGGGRNQPQHF

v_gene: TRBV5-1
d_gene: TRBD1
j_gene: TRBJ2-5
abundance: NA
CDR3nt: TGCGCCAGCAGCCAAGGGACAGTCCAAGAGACCCAGTACTTC
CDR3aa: CASSQGTVQETQYF

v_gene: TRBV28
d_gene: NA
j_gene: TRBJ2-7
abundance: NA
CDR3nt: TGTGCCAGCAGCCGACGGGGAATGGGCGAGCAGTACTTC
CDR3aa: CASSRRGMGEQYF

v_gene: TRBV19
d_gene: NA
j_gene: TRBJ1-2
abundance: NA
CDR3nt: TGTGCCAGTAGTATGTTCCGGGCGGGAGGCTACACCTTC
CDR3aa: CASSMFRAGGYTF

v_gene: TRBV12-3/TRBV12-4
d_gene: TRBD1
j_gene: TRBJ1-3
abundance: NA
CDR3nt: TGTGCCAGCAGTCCTTGGGCGGGACAGGGATATTTT
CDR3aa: CASSPWAGQGYF

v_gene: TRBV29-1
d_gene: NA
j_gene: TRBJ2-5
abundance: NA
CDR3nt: TGCAGCGTTGAGTCGGAGACCCAGTACTTC
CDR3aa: CSVESETQYF

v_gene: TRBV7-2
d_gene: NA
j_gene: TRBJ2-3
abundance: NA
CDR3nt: TGTGCCAGCAGCTTTGTGGGGGGTTTCCCAGATACGCAGTATTTT
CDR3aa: CASSFVGGFPDTQYF

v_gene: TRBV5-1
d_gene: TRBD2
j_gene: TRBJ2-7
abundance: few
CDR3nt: TGCGCCAGCAGCCTGGCCGGGACTAGCGGGTATTACGAGCAGTACTTC
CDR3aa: CASSLAGTSGYYEQYF

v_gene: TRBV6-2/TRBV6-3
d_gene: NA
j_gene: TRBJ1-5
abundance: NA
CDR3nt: TGTGCCAGCAGCTCCGACACCAATCAGCCCCAGCATTTT
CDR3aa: CASSSDTNQPQHF

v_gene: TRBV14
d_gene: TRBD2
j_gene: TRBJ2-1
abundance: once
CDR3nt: TGTGCCAGCAGCCAAGAATGGCTAGCGGGGGTCAATGAGCAGTTCTTC
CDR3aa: CASSQEWLAGVNEQFF

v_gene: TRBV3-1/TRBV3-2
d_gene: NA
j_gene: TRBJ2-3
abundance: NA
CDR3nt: TGTGCCAGCAGCCAAGGAAGAGGCCACGGCACAGATACGCAGTATTTT
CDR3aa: CASSQGRGHGTDTQYF

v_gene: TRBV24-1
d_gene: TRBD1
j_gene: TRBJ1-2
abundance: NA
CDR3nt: TGTGCCACCAGTGATCCCCGACAGGGCTCCAACTATGGCTACACCTTC
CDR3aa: CATSDPRQGSNYGYTF

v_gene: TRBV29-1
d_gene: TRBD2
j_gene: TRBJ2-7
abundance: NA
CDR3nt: TGCAGCGTTGAACGGGCTAGCGGGAGTCAGGACGAGCAGTACTTC
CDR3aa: CSVERASGSQDEQYF

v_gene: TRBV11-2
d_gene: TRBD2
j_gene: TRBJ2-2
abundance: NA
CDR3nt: TGTGCCAGCAGCTTCGCCGGGACTAGCGGGAGAACCGGGGAGTTGTTTTTT
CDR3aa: CASSFAGTSGRTGELFF

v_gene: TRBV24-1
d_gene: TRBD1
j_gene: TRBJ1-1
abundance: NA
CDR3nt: TGTGCCACCAGTTCCCGGACAGGGGGAGCTGAAGCTTTCTTT
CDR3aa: CATSSRTGGAEAFF

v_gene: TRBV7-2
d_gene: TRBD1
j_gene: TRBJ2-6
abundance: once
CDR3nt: TGTGCCAGCAGACCCGACAGGGGGGGCGCTGGGGCCAACGTCCTGACTTTC
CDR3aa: CASRPDRGGAGANVLTF

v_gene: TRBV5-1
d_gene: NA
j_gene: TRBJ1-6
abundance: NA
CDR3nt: TGCGCCAGCAGCCTGGACAGAATCTATAATTCACCCCTCCACTTT
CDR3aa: CASSLDRIYNSPLHF

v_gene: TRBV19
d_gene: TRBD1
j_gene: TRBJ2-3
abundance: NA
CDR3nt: TGTGCCAGTAGTATGGGACAGGGGTCTAGCACAGATACGCAGTATTTT
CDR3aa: CASSMGQGSSTDTQYF

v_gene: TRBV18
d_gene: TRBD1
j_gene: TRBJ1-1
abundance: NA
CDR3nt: TGTGCCAGCTCCCTAACGTCATCCGGGACAGCCACTGAAGCTTTCTTT
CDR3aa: CASSLTSSGTATEAFF

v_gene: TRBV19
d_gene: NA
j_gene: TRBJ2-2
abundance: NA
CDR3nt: TGTGCCAGCCGACAGGCCTCCGGTGTCACCGGGGAGCTGTTTTTT
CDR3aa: CASRQASGVTGELFF

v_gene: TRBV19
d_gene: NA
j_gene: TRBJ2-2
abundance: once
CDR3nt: TGTGCCAGTGGGGCTAACACCGGGGAGCTGTTTTTT
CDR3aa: CASGANTGELFF

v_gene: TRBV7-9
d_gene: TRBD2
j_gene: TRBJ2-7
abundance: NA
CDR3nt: TGTGCCAGCAGCTCGCCCCGCGGGCTAGCGGCCTACGAGCAGTACTTC
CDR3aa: CASSSPRGLAAYEQYF

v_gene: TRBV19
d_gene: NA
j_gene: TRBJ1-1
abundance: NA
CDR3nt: TGTGCCAGTAGCCTCCTTCTCGGGGAGTCTTTCTTT
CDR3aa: CASSLLLGESFF

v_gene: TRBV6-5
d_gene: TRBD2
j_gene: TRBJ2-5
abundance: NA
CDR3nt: TGTGCCAGCTCAAGGGGCGGGGGGATGGAAGAGACCCAGTACTTC
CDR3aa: CASSRGGGMEETQYF

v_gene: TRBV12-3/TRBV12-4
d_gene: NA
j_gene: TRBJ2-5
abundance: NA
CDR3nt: TGTGCCAGCAGTTTGCAGGGCGCGGAGACCCAGTACTTC
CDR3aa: CASSLQGAETQYF